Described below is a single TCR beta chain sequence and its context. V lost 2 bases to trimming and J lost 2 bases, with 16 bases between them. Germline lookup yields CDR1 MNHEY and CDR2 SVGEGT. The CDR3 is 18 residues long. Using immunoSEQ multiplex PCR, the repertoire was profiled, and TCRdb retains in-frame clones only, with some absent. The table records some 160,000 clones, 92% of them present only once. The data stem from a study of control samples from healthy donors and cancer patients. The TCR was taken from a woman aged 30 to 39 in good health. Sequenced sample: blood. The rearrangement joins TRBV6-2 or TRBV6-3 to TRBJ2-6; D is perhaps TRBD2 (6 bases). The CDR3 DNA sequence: TGTGCCAGCAGTTACAACGGGGGTGGGGTTCCTGGGGCCAACGTCCTGACTTTC. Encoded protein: CASSYNGGGVPGANVLTF.